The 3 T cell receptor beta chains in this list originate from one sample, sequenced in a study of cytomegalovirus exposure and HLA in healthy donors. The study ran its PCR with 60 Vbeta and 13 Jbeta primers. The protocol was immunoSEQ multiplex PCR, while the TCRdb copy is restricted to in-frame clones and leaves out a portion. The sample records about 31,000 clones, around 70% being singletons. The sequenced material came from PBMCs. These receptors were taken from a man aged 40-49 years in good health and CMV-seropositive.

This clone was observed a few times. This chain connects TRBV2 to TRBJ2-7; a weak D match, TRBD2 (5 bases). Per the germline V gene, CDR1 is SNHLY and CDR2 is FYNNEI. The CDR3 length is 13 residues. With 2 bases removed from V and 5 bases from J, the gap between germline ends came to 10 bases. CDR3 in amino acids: CASSEISRDEQYF. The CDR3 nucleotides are TGTGCCAGCAGTGAAATTTCGAGGGACGAGCAGTACTTC.

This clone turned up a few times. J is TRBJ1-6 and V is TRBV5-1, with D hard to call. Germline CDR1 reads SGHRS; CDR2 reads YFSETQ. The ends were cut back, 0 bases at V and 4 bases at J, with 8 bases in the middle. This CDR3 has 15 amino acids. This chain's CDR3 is CASSLGSTYNSPLHF. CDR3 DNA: TGCGCCAGCAGCTTGGGGAGTACGTATAATTCACCCCTCCACTTT.

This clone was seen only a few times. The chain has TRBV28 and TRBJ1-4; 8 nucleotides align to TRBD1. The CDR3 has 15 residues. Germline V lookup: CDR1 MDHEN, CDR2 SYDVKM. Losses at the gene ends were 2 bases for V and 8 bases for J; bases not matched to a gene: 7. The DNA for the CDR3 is TGTGCCAGCAGTTTACGTACCGGGACAGGCGAAAAACTGTTTTTT. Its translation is CASSLRTGTGEKLFF. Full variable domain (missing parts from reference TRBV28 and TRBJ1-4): DVKVTQSSRYLVKRTGEKVFLECVQDMDHENMFWYRQDPGLGLRLIYFSYDVKMKEKGDIPEGYSVSREKKERFSLILESASTNQTSMYLCASSLRTGTGEKLFFGSGTQLSVL.